Here is one T cell receptor (beta chain) with its context. The same CDR3 arises from other DNA sequences in this sample as well. The assay was immunoSEQ multiplex PCR, and TCRdb's table has in-frame clones only and misses some. The data hold 2 million to 2.5 million clones, with approximately 90% observed a single time. Germline loops: CDR1 MNHNS, CDR2 SASEGT. The V gene lost 3 bases and the J gene lost 3 bases, with 10 bases spanning the gap. This CDR3 is built from 14 residues. The sample comes from a study of shared clonotypes between healthy human individuals. This sequence originates from a man aged 18 to 29 in good health. Some clones in this sample may be carry-over from other donors' samples. The chain recombines TRBV6-1 with TRBJ2-3, with D possibly being TRBD1 (5 bases). Input material: naive CD4+ T cells from PBMCs. Specified subset: CD45RA+ positively selected. CDR3 DNA sequence: TGTGCCAGCAGTGAGCGGCAGGGAACAGATACGCAGTATTTT. It translates to CASSERQGTDTQYF.